This entry is about one T cell receptor (beta chain). In the authors' methods: Amplified reference gene primers provided the basis for estimating nucleated cell counts. The repertoire was sequenced with immunoSEQ multiplex PCR; TCRdb's copy has only in-frame clones and lacks some. The V and J calls and the clone size are those of that table, but D and trimming were determined from the DNA. The table lists 350,000 to 450,000 clones, about 88% of them singletons. The CDR3 length is 15 residues. V was cut by 2 bases and J by 2 bases, with 10 bases left in between. Germline CDR1 and CDR2: MNHEY and SVGEGT. The sample is drawn from a study of blood T cell repertoires in COVID-19. Overall study: Both acute and convalescent COVID-19 samples were obtained from the United States, Italy and Spain. T cells, B-cell-depleted T cells, or PBMCs supplied cDNA or gDNA.

Sequencing input: peripheral blood. The chain employs TRBV6-2 or TRBV6-3 and TRBJ2-1, with TRBD1 as a possible D gene (5 bases). This clonotype was sampled from a human donor in a cohort sampled during active COVID-19. The CDR3 sequence: CASSYPRQTYNEQFF. DNA of the CDR3: TGTGCCAGCAGTTACCCAAGACAGACCTACAATGAGCAGTTCTTC.